Following are 4 T cell receptor beta chains from one sample sequenced in a study of regulatory T cells in long-lasting Graves disease (dated by TCRdb to the early 2020s). Read against the paper, the sample's time point label means: newly diagnosed GD, antithyroid drugs for less than 3 months. RNA was extracted from PBMCs in TRIzol for both TCR sequencing and RNA sequencing. The library relied on multiplex PCR. For sequencing, an Illumina HiSeq 4000 was employed. To build TCR beta libraries, CDR3 regions were amplified by Arm-PCR using iRepertoire HTBI primers. The public sequencing data were trimmed at Q25 with fastp and processed into clonotypes with MiXCR by TCRdb, which kept only in-frame beta chains. Rows are combined by CDR3 protein, so each entry shows the most common genes and DNA. The sample includes about 420,000 distinct CDR3 sequences, with over 15% observed a single time. Under 30% of the sample goes to the ten largest clones.

The same sample was also studied in work on T cells in Graves' hyperthyroidism and ophthalmopathy.

The input for sequencing was peripheral blood mononuclear cells (PBMCs), taken at new diagnosis, from a patient treated with antithyroid drugs. The receptor source for this set is a woman younger than 30 with Graves disease. Donor details come from another sample of the same person, matched by shared clones.

This clonotype has more than one count but fewer than ten. J is TRBJ2-5 and V is TRBV20-1; D may be TRBD2 (5 bases). V lost 3 bases, J lost 0 bases, and 8 bases lay in between. The CDR3 loop spans 13 amino acids. Germline CDR1 reads DFQATT; CDR2 reads SNEGSKA (reference sequence). DNA for the CDR3: TGCAGTGCTAGCCCGGGGAACCAAGAGACCCAGTACTTC. It encodes CSASPGNQETQYF.

This chain joins TRBV6-1 and TRBJ1-1; 8 nucleotides align to TRBD1. V lost 4 bases, J lost 0 bases, and 13 bases stayed unmatched. The CDR3 spans 18 residues. Looked up from germline, CDR1 is MNHNS and CDR2 is SASEGT. In nucleotides, the CDR3 is TGTGCCAGCAGTGCAATATCAACAGGGGGGGTTATGAACACTGAAGCTTTCTTT. Amino acids: CASSAISTGGVMNTEAFF.

This clonotype was seen at least ten times. This chain uses TRBV2 with TRBJ2-2, with TRBD2 matching over 8 bases. This CDR3 contains 15 residues. Germline lookup yields CDR1 SNHLY and CDR2 FYNNEI. CDR3 DNA: TGTGCAACCCGGGGACTAGGCGTAAACGCCGGGGAGCTGTTTTTT. It specifies CATRGLGVNAGELFF.

This clonotype occurred a few times. This chain uses TRBV29-1 with TRBJ1-2; no reliable D call. Between the trimmed V and J ends, which lost 5 bases and 6 bases, there was a span of 4 bases. Per germline, CDR1 SQVTM and CDR2 ANQGSEA. The CDR3 extends over 9 amino acids. In DNA, the CDR3 is TGCAGCGTTAGCGATGGCTACACCTTC. It encodes CSVSDGYTF.